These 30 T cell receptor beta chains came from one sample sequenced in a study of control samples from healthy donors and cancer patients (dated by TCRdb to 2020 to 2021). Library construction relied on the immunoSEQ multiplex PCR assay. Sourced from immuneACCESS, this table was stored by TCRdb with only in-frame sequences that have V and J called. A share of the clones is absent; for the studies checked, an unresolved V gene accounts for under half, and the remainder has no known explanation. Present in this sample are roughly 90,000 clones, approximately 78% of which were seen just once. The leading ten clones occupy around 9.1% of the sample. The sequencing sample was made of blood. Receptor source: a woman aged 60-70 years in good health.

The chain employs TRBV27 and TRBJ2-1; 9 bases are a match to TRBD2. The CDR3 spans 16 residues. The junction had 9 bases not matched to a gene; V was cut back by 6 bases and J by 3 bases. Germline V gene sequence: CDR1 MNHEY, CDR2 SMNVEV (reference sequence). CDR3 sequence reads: CASSWTGTSYYNEQFF. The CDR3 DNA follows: TGTGCCAGCAGCTGGACCGGGACTAGCTACTACAATGAGCAGTTCTTC.

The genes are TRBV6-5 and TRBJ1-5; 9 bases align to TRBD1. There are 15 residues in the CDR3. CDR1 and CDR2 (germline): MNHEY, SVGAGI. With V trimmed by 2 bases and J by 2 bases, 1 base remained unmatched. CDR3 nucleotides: TGTGCCAGCAGTTACGGGGACAGGGGCAATCAGCCCCAGCATTTT. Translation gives CASSYGDRGNQPQHF.

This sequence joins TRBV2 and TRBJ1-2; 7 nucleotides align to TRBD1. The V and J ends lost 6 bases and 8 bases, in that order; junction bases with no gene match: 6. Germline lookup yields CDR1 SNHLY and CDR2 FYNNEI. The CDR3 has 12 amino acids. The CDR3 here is CASRGTVRGYTF. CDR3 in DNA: TGTGCCAGCAGGGGGACAGTTCGGGGCTACACCTTC.

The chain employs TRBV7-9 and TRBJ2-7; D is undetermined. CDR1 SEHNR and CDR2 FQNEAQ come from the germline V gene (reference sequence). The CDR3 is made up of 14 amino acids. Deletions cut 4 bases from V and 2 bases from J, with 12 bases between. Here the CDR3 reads CASSYSHGPYEQYF. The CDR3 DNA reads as TGTGCCAGCAGCTATTCCCACGGCCCCTACGAGCAGTACTTC.

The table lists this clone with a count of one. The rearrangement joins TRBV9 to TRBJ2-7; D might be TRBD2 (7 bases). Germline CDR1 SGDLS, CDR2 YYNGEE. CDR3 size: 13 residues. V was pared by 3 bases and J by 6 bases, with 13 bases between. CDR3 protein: CASSARGGAEQYF. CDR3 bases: TGTGCCAGCAGCGCACGCGGGGGCGCCGAGCAGTACTTC. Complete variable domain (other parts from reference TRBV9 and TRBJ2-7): DSGVTQTPKHLITATGQRVTLRCSPRSGDLSVYWYQQSLDQGLQFLIQYYNGEERAKGNILERFSAQQFPDLHSELNLSSLELGDSALYFCASSARGGAEQYFGPGTRLTVT.

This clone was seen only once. The CDR3: CASSTGYEQYF. The DNA of the CDR3 is TGTGCCAGCAGTACAGGGTACGAGCAGTACTTC. V is TRBV6-6 and J is TRBJ2-7; D possibly corresponds to TRBD1 (6 bases). Trimming removed 5 bases from V and 4 bases from J, with 6 bases in between. This CDR3 region has 11 residues. Germline assignment: CDR1 MNHNY and CDR2 SVGAGI (reference sequence).

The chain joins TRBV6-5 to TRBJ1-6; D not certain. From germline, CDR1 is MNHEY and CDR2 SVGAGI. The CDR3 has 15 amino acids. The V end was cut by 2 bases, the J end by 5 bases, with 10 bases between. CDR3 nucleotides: TGTGCCAGCAGTTACGGAGGGAGCCATAATTCACCCCTCCACTTT. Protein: CASSYGGSHNSPLHF.

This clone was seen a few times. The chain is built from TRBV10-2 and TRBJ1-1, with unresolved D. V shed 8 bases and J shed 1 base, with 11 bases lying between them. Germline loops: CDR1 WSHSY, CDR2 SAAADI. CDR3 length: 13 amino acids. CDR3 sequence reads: CASGQTENTEAFF. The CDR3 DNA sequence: TGCGCCAGCGGGCAAACAGAGAACACTGAAGCTTTCTTT.

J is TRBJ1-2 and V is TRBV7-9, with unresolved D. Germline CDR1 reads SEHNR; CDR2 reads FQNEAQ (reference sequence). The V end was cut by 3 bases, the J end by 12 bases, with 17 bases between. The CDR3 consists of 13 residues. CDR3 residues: CASSLGSYGENTF. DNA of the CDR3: TGTGCCAGCAGCTTGGGGAGCTACGGGGAAAACACCTTC.

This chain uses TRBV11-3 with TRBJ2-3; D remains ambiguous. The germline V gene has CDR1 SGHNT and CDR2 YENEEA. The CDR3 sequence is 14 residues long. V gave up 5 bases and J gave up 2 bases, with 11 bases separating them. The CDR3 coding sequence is TGTGCCAGCAGCAGCCTAAAGGTCACAGATACGCAGTATTTT. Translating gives CASSSLKVTDTQYF.

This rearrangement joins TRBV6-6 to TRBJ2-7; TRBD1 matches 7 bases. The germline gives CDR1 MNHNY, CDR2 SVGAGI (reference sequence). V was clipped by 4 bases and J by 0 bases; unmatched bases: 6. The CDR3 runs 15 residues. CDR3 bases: TGTGCCAGCAGTTCCCGGGACAGAAGCTCCTACGAGCAGTACTTC. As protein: CASSSRDRSSYEQYF.

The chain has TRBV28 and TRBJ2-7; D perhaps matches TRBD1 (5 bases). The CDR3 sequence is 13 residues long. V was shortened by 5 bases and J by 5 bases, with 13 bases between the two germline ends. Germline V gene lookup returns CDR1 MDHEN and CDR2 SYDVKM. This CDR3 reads CASSDQGAHEQYF. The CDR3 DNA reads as TGTGCCAGCAGTGATCAGGGTGCCCACGAGCAGTACTTC.

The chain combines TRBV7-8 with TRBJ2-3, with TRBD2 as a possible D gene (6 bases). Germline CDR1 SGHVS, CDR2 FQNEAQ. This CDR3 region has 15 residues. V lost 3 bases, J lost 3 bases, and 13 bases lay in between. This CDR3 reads CASSFPGTLTDTQYF. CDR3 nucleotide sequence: TGTGCCAGCAGCTTCCCCGGGACTCTTACAGATACGCAGTATTTT.

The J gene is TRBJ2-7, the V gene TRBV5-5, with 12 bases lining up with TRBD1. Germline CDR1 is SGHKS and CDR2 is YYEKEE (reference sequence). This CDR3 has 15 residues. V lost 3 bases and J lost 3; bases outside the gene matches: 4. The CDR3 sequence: CASSYRDRGLYEQYF. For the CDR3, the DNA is TGTGCCAGCAGCTACCGGGACAGGGGGCTCTACGAGCAGTACTTC.

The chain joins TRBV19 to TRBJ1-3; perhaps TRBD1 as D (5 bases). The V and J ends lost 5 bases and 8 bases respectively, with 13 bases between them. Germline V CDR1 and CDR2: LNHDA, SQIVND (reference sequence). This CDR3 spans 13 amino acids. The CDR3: CASSVQGSDTIYF. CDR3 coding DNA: TGTGCCAGTAGTGTCCAGGGCTCCGACACCATATATTTT. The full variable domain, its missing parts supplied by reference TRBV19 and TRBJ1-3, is DGGITQSPKYLFRKEGQNVTLSCEQNLNHDAMYWYRQDPGQGLRLIYYSQIVNDFQKGDIAEGYSVSREKKESFPLTVTSAQKNPTAFYLCASSVQGSDTIYFGEGSWLTVV.

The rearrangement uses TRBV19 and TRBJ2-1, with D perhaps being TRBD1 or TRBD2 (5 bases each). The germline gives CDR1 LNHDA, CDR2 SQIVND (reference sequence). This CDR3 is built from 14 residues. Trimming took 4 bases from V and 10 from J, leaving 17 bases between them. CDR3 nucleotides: TGTGCCAGTAGTACTACGGGGCCCATACCAGAGCAGTTCTTC. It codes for CASSTTGPIPEQFF.

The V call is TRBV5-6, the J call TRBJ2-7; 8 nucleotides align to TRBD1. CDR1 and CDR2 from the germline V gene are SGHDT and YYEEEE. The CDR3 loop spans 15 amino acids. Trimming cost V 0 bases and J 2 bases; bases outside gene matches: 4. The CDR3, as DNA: TGTGCCAGCAGCTTGGCGGGACAGGTTACCTACGAGCAGTACTTC. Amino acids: CASSLAGQVTYEQYF.

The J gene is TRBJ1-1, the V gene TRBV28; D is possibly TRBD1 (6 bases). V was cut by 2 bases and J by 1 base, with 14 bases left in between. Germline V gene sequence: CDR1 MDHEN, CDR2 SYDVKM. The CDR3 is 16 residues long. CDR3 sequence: CASSLAPGQRNTEAFF. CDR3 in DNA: TGTGCCAGCAGTTTAGCCCCGGGACAACGGAACACTGAAGCTTTCTTT. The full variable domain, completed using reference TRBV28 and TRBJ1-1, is DVKVTQSSRYLVKRTGEKVFLECVQDMDHENMFWYRQDPGLGLRLIYFSYDVKMKEKGDIPEGYSVSREKKERFSLILESASTNQTSMYLCASSLAPGQRNTEAFFGQGTRLTVV.

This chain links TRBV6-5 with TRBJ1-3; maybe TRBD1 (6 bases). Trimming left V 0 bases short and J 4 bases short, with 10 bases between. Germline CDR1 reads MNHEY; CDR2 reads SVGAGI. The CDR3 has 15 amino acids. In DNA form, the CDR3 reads TGTGCCAGCAGTTACTCCCGGGGACAAGGAAACACCATATATTTT. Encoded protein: CASSYSRGQGNTIYF.

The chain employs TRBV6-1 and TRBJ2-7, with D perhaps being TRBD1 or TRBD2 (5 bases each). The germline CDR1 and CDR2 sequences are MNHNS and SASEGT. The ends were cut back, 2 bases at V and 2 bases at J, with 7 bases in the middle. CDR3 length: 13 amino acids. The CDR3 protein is CASSETGPYEQYF. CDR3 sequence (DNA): TGTGCCAGCAGTGAAACGGGACCCTACGAGCAGTACTTC.

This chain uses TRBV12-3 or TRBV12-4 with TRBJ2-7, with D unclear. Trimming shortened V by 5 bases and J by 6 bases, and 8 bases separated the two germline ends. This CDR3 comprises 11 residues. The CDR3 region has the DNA TGTGCCAGCAGTCCCCGGGTCGAGCAGTACTTC. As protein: CASSPRVEQYF.

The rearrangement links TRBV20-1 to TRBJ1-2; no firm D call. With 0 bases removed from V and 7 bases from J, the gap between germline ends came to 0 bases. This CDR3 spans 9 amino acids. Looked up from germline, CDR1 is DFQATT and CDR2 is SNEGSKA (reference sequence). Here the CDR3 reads CSARDGYTF. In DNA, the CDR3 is TGCAGTGCTAGAGATGGCTACACCTTC.

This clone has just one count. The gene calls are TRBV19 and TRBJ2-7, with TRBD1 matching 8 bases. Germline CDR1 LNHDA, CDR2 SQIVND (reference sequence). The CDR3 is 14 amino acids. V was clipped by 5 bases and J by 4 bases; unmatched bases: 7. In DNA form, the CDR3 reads TGTGCCAGTAGTCGGACAGGGACTGTTTACGAGCAGTACTTC. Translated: CASSRTGTVYEQYF.

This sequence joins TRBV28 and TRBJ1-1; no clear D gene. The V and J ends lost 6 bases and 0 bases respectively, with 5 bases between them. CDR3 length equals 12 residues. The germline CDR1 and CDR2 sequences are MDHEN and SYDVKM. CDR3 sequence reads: CASSGLNTEAFF. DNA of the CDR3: TGTGCCAGCAGCGGACTGAACACTGAAGCTTTCTTT.

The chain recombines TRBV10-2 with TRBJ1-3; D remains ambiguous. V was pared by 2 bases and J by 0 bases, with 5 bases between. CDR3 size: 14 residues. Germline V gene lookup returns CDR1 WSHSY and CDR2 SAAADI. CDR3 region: CASSEQTSGNTIYF. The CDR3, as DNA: TGCGCCAGCAGTGAGCAAACCTCTGGAAACACCATATATTTT.

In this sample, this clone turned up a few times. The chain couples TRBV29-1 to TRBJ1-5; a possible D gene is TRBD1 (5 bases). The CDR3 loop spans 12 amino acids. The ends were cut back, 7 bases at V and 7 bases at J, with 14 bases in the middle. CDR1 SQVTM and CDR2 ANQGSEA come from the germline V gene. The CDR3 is CSAGGGGQPQHF. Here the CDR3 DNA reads TGCAGCGCTGGGGGGGGTGGCCAGCCCCAGCATTTT.

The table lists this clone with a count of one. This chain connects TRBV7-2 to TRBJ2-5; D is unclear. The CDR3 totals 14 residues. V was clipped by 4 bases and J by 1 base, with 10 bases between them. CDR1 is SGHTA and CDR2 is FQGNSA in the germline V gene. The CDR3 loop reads CASSSAMVQETQYF. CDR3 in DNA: TGTGCCAGCAGCTCCGCAATGGTCCAAGAGACCCAGTACTTC. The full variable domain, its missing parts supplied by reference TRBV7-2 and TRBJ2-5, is GAGVSQSPSNKVTEKGKDVELRCDPISGHTALYWYRQSLGQGLEFLIYFQGNSAPDKSGLPSDRFSAERTGGSVSTLTIQRTQQEDSAVYLCASSSAMVQETQYFGPGTRLLVL.

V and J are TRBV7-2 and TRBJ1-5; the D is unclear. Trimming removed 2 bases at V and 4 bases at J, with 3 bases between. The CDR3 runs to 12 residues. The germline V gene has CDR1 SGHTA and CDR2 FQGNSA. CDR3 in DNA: TGTGCCAGCAGCTTAATGAATCAGCCCCAGCATTTT. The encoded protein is CASSLMNQPQHF.

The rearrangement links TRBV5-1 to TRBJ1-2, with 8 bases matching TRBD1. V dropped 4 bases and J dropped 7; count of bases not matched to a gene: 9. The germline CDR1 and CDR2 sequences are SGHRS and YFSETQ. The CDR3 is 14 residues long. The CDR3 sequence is CASSTDRGKGGYTF. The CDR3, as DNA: TGCGCCAGCAGCACCGACAGGGGTAAAGGTGGCTACACCTTC.

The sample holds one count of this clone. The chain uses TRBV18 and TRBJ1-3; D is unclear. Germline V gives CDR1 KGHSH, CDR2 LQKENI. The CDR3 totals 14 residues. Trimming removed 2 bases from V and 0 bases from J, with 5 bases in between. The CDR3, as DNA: TGTGCCAGCTCACCAGGGAGCTCTGGAAACACCATATATTTT. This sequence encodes CASSPGSSGNTIYF.